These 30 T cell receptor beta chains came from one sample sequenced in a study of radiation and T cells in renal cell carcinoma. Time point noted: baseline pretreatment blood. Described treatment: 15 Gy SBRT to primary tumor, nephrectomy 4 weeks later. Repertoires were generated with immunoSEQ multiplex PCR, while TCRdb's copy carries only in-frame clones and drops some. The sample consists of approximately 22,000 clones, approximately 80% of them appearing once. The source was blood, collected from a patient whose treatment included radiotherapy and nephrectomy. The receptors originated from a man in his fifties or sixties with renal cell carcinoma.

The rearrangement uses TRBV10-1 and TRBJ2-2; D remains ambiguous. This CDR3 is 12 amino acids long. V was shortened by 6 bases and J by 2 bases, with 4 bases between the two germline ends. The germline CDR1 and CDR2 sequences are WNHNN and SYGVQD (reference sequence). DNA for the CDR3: TGCGCCAGCAGAGACAACACCGGGGAGCTGTTTTTT. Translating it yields CASRDNTGELFF.

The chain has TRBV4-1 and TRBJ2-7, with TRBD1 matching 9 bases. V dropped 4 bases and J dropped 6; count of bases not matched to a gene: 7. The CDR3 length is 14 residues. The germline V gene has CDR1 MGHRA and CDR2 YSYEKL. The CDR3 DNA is TGCGCCAGCAGCCGCGGGGACAGGGTAACCGAGCAGTACTTC. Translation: CASSRGDRVTEQYF.

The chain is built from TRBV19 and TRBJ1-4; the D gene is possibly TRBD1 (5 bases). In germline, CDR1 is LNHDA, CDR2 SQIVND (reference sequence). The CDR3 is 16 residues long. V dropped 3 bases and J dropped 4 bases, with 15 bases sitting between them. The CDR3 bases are TGTGCCAGTAGTATTCAGAGGAGACAGTTTAATGAAAAACTGTTTTTT. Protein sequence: CASSIQRRQFNEKLFF.

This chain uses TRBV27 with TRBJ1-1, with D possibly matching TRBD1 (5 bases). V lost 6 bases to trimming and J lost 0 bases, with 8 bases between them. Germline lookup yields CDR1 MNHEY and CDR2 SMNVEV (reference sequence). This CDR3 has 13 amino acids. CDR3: CASRGRMNTEAFF. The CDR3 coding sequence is TGTGCCAGCAGGGGGCGGATGAACACTGAAGCTTTCTTT.

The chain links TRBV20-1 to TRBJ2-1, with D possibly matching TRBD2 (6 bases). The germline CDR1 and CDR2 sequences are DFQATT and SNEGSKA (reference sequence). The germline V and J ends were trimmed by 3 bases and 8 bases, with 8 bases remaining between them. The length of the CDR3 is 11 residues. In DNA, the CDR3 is TGCAGTGCTAGCTTAGCGGATGAGCAGTTCTTC. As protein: CSASLADEQFF.

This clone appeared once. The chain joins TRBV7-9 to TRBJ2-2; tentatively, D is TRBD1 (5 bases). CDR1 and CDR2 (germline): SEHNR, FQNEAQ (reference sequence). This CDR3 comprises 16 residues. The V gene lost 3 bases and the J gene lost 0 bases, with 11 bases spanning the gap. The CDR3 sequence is CASSFSIRANTGELFF. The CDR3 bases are TGTGCCAGCAGCTTTAGTATCAGGGCGAACACCGGGGAGCTGTTTTTT.

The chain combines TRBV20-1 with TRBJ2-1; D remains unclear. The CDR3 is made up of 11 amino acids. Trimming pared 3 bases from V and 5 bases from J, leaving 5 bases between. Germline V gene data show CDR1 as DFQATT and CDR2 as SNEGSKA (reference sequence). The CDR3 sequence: CSASSHNEQFF. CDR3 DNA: TGCAGTGCTAGTAGCCACAATGAGCAGTTCTTC.

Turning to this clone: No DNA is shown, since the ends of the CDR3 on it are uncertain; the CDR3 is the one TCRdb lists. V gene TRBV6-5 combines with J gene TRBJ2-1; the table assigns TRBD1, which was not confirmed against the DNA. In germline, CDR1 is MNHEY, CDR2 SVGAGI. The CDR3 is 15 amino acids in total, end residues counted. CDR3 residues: CASSSSGQLYNEQFF.

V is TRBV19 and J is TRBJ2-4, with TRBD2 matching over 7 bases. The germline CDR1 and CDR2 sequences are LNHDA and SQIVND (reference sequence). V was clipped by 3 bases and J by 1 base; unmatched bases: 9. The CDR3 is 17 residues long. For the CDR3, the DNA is TGTGCCAGTAGTATGGGGCGGGGGTACGGGGCCAAAAACATTCAGTACTTC. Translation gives CASSMGRGYGAKNIQYF.

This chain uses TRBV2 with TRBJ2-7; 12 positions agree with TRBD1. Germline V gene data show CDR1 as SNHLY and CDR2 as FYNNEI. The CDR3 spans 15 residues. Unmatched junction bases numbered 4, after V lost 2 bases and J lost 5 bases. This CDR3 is CASSEQGQGADEQYF. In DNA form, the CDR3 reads TGTGCCAGCAGTGAACAGGGACAGGGGGCCGACGAGCAGTACTTC.

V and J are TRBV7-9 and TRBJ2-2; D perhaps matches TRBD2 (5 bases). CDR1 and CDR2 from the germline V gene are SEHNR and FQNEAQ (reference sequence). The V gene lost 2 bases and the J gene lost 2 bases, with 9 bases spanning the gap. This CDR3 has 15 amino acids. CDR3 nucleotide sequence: TGTGCCAGCAGCTTACACTGGACTAACACCGGGGAGCTGTTTTTT. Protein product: CASSLHWTNTGELFF.

CDR3 sequence (DNA): TGTGCCAGCAGCTTAATGAGGGGAGCTTTCTTC. It is translated as CASSLMRGAFF. The chain employs TRBV7-2 and TRBJ2-1, with D tentatively TRBD1 or TRBD2 (5 bases each). Germline V gives CDR1 SGHTA, CDR2 FQGNSA. Trimming shortened V by 2 bases and J by 16 bases, and 12 bases separated the two germline ends. The CDR3 sequence is 11 residues long.

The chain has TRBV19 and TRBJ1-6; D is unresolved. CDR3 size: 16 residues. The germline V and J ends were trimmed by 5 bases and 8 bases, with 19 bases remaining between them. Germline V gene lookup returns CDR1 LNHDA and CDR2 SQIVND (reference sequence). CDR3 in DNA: TGTGCCAGTAGTCCCCGTGGCAGCGGCGAATATTCACCCCTCCACTTT. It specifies CASSPRGSGEYSPLHF.

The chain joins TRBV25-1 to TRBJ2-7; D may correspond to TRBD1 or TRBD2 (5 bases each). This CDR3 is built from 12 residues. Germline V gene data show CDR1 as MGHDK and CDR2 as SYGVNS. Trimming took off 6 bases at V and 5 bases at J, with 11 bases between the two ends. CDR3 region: CASRRGPNEQYF. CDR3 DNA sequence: TGTGCCAGCAGACGGGGCCCCAACGAGCAGTACTTC.

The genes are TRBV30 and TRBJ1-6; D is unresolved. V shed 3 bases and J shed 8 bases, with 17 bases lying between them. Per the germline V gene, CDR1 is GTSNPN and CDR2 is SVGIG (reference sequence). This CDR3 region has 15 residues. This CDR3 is CAWRTRAREDSPLHF. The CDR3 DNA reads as TGTGCCTGGAGGACCCGGGCCCGAGAGGATTCACCCCTCCACTTT.

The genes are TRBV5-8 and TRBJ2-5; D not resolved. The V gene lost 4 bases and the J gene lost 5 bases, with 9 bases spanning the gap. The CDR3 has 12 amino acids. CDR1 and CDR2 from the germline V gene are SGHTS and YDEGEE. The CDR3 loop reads CASSMNPETQYF. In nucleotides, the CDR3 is TGTGCCAGCAGCATGAACCCGGAGACCCAGTACTTC.

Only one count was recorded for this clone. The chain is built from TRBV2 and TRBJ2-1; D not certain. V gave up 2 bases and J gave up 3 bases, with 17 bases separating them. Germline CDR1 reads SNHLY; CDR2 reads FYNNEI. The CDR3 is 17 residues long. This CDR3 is CASSETVSSYVYNEQFF. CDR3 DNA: TGTGCCAGCAGTGAAACTGTGTCTAGTTACGTCTACAATGAGCAGTTCTTC. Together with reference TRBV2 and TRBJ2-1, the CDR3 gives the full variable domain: EPEVTQTPSHQVTQMGQEVILRCVPISNHLYFYWYRQILGQKVEFLVSFYNNEISEKSEIFDDQFSVERPDGSNFTLKIRSTKLEDSAMYFCASSETVSSYVYNEQFFGPGTRLTVL.

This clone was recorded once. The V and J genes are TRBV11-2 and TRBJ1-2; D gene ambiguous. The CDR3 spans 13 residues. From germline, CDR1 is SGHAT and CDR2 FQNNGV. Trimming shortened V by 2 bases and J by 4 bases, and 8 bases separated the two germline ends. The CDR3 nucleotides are TGTGCCAGCAGCTTACCCCGGGGCTATGGCTACACCTTC. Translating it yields CASSLPRGYGYTF.

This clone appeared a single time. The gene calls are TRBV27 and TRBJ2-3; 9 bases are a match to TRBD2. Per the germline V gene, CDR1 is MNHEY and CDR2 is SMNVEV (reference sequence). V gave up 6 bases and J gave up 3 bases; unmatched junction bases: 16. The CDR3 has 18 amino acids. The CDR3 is CASRKAGGGHRKTDTQYF. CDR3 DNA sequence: TGTGCCAGCAGGAAAGCGGGAGGAGGGCACAGAAAAACAGATACGCAGTATTTT.

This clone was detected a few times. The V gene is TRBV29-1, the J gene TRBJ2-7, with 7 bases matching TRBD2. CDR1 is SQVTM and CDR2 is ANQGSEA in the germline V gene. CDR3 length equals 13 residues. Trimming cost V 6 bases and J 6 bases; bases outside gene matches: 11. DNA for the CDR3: TGCAGCGTACGGGGGGTGAATTCGGTCGAGCAGTACTTC. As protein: CSVRGVNSVEQYF.

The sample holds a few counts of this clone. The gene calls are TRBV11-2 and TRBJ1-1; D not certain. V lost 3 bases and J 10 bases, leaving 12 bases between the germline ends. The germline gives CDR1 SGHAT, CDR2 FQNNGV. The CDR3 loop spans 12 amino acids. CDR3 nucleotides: TGTGCCAGCAGCTTGGATGGTCGAGGAGCTTTCTTT. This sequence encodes CASSLDGRGAFF.

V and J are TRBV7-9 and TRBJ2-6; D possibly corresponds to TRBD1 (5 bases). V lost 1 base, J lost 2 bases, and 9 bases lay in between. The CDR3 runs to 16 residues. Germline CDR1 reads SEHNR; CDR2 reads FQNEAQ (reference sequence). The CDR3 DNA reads TGTGCCAGCAGCTTAGTTAGGGGTCCTGGGGCCAACGTCCTGACTTTC. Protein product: CASSLVRGPGANVLTF. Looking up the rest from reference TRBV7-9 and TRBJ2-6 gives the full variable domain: DTGVSQNPRHKITKRGQNVTFRCDPISEHNRLYWYRQTLGQGPEFLTYFQNEAQLEKSRLLSDRFSAERPKGSFSTLEIQRTEQGDSAMYLCASSLVRGPGANVLTFGAGSRLTVL.

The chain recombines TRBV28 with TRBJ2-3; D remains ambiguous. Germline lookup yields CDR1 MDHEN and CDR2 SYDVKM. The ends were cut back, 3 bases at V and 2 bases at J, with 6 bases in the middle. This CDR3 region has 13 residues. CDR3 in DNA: TGTGCCAGCAGTTTGAACCCCACAGATACGCAGTATTTT. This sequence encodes CASSLNPTDTQYF.

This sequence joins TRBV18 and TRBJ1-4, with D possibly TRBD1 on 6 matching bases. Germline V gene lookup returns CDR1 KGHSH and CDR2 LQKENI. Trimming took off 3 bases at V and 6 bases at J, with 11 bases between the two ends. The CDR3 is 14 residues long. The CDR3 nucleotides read TGTGCCAGCTCACCGCAGGGGTATTATGAAAAACTGTTTTTT. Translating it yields CASSPQGYYEKLFF.

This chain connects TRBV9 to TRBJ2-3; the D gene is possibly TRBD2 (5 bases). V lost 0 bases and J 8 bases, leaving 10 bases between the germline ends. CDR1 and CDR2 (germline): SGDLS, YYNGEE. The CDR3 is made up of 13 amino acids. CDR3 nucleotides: TGTGCCAGCAGCGTAGGGGGTGGAGGTACGCAGTATTTT. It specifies CASSVGGGGTQYF.

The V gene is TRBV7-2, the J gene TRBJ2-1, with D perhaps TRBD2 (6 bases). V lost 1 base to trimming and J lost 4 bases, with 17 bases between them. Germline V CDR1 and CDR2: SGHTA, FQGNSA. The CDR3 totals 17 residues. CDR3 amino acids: CASSLEGRDGVYNEQFF. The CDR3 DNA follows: TGTGCCAGCAGCTTAGAAGGGCGGGATGGAGTTTACAATGAGCAGTTCTTC.

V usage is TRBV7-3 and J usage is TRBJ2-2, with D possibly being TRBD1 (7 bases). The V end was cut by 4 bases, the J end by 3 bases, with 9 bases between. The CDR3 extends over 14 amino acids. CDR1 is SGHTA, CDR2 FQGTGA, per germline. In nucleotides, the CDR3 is TGTGCCAGCAGCTCCAGGGGGGACACCGGGGAGCTGTTTTTT. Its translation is CASSSRGDTGELFF. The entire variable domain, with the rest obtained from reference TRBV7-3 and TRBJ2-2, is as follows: GAGVSQTPSNKVTEKGKYVELRCDPISGHTALYWYRQSLGQGPEFLIYFQGTGAADDSGLPNDRFFAVRPEGSVSTLKIQRTERGDSAVYLCASSSRGDTGELFFGEGSRLTVL.

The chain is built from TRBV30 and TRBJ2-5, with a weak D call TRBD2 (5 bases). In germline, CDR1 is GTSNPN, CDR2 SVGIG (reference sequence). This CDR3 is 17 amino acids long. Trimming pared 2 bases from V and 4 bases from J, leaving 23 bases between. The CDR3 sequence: CAWSKMSRLASRETQYF. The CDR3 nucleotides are TGTGCCTGGAGTAAAATGAGTCGGTTAGCGTCCAGAGAGACCCAGTACTTC. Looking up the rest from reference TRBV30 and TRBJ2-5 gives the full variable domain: SQTIHQWPATLVQPVGSPLSLECTVEGTSNPNLYWYRQAAGRGLQLLFYSVGIGQISSEVPQNLSASRPQDRQFILSSKKLLLSDSGFYLCAWSKMSRLASRETQYFGPGTRLLVL.

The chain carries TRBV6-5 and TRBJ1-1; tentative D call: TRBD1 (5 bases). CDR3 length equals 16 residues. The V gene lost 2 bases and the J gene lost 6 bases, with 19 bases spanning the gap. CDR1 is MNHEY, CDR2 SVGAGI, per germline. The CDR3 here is CASSYRGRGVRAEAFF. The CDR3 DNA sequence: TGTGCCAGCAGTTACAGAGGGAGAGGGGTAAGGGCTGAAGCTTTCTTT.

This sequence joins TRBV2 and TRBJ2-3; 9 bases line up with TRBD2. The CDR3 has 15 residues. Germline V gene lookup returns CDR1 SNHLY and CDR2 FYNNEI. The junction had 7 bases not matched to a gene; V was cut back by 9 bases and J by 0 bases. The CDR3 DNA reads TGTGCCAGGGAGACTAGCGGACCTAGCACAGATACGCAGTATTTT. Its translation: CARETSGPSTDTQYF.